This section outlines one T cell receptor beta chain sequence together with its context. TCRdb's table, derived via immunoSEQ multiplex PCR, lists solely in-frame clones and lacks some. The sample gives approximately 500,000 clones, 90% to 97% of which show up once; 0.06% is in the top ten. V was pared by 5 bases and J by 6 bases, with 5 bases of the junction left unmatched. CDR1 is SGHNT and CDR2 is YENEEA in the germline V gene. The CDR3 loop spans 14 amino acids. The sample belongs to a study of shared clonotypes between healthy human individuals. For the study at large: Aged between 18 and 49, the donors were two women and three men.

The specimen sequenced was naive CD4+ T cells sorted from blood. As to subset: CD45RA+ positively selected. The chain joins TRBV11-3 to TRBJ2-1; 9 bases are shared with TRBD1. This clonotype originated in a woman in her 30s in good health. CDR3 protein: CASSKMDRGNEQFF. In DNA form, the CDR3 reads TGTGCCAGCAGCAAGATGGACAGGGGCAATGAGCAGTTCTTC.